A selection of T cell receptor beta chains follows, all from one sample in a study of T cell responses to AZD1222 COVID-19 vaccine. Some clones are missing from TCRdb's copy, which holds only in-frame ones; the method was immunoSEQ multiplex PCR. The table has some 170,000 clones, around 90% seen once. Material: peripheral blood, obtained 28 days after the second AZD1222 dose. The source of these receptors is an adult who received the AZD1222 COVID-19 vaccine. CDR3s include the opening cysteine and the closing phenylalanine or tryptophan. A D gene is named only where the DNA matches it firmly. Clone size is shown for a subset of rows, as once, few, many or a class of expanded clone.

v_gene	len	abundance	d_gene	j_gene	CDR3nt	CDR3aa
TRBV18	14	NA	NA	TRBJ2-2	TGTGCCAGCTCACCTCTCTCCAGTACCGGGGAGCTGTTTTTT	CASSPLSSTGELFF
TRBV6-5	12	NA	NA	TRBJ1-2	TGTGCCAGCAGTTCTGATAACTATGGCTACACCTTC	CASSSDNYGYTF
TRBV15	13	NA	TRBD1	TRBJ1-1	TGTGCCACCAGAACAGGGGGCCTTTCTGAAGCTTTCTTT	CATRTGGLSEAFF
TRBV7-9	13	few	NA	TRBJ2-7	TGTGCCAGCACGGTGGGGGAAGCCTACGAGCAGTACTTC	CASTVGEAYEQYF
TRBV18	14	NA	NA	TRBJ2-5	TGTGCCAGCTCACCCCCAGAAGTTCAAGAGACCCAGTACTTC	CASSPPEVQETQYF
TRBV12-3/TRBV12-4	13	NA	TRBD1	TRBJ1-2	TGTGCCAGCAGCCCGGGACAGCACTATGGCTACACCTTC	CASSPGQHYGYTF
TRBV27	13	NA	NA	TRBJ1-5	TGTGCCAGCAGTTTATGGCCCAATCAGCCCCAGCATTTT	CASSLWPNQPQHF
TRBV19	13	NA	NA	TRBJ1-2	TGTGCCAGTAGTATAGGGGCAGTGGATGGCTACACCTTC	CASSIGAVDGYTF
TRBV18	15	NA	TRBD1	TRBJ1-6	TGTGCCAGCTCACGGAAGCAGGGGGTTAGCTCACCCCTCCACTTT	CASSRKQGVSSPLHF
TRBV30	15	NA	NA	TRBJ1-1	TGTGCCTGGAGTTCCCTCCCAGAAATGAACACTGAAGCTTTCTTT	CAWSSLPEMNTEAFF
TRBV3-1/TRBV3-2	19	NA	TRBD1	TRBJ1-2	TGTGCCAGCAGCCATCTACCCGGGACAGGGGGGTTTATTTACTATGGCTACACCTTC	CASSHLPGTGGFIYYGYTF
TRBV18	11	NA	NA	TRBJ1-4	TGTGCCAGCTCACGACAAGAAAAACTGTTTTTT	CASSRQEKLFF
TRBV16	17	NA	TRBD1	TRBJ1-4	TGTGCCAGCAGCCAATCCCCCCAGGGGGGAACTAATGAAAAACTGTTTTTT	CASSQSPQGGTNEKLFF
TRBV5-6	13	NA	NA	TRBJ1-1	TGTGCCAGCAGCCTGGGGGGAAACACTGAAGCTTTCTTT	CASSLGGNTEAFF
TRBV20-1	14	NA	TRBD2	TRBJ2-3	TGCAGTGCTAGTGGGACTAGCGGGGTTGATACGCAGTATTTT	CSASGTSGVDTQYF
TRBV5-1	15	NA	NA	TRBJ2-2	TGCGCCAGCGAAGGACCACAGGGGAACACCGGGGAGCTGTTTTTT	CASEGPQGNTGELFF
TRBV12-1	16	once	NA	TRBJ2-7	TGTGCCAGCAGCCCCGTAGGAGGGGGATTAGCGGGGGAGCAGTACTTC	CASSPVGGGLAGEQYF
TRBV9	14	NA	TRBD1	TRBJ1-2	TGTGCCAGCAGCGTAACAGGGGGCGTCAGAGGCTACACCTTC	CASSVTGGVRGYTF
TRBV6-2/TRBV6-3	15	NA	TRBD2	TRBJ2-2	TGTGCCAGCAGTTGGGCGCTAGCGGTGGGCGGGGAGCTGTTTTTT	CASSWALAVGGELFF
TRBV5-1	14	NA	NA	TRBJ1-1	TGCGCCAGCAGCTTGAAGGACCCACACACTGAAGCTTTCTTT	CASSLKDPHTEAFF
TRBV29-1	14	NA	NA	TRBJ1-5	TGCAGCGCGGTACAGGACGATAGCAATCAGCCCCAGCATTTT	CSAVQDDSNQPQHF
TRBV10-1	13	once	NA	TRBJ2-7	TGCGCCAGCAGTGAGAACGTCGGCTACGAGCAGTACTTC	CASSENVGYEQYF
TRBV21-1	16	once	NA	TRBJ1-4	TGTGCCAGCATCGACTGTTGTGGGGGAACTAATGAAAAACTGTTTTTT	CASIDCCGGTNEKLFF
TRBV28	15	NA	TRBD2	TRBJ2-2	TGTGCCAGCAGCCCCCGAAGCGGGGGGGCCGGGGAGCTGTTTTTT	CASSPRSGGAGELFF
TRBV19	15	NA	NA	TRBJ2-5	TGTGCCAGTAGTATAGGGGGGGGGCCCATAAGGGACCAGTACTTC	CASSIGGGPIRDQYF
TRBV9	15	once	TRBD1	TRBJ1-2	TGTGCCAGCAGCGTAGTCCAAGGGGGCGCCGGTGGCTACACCTTC	CASSVVQGGAGGYTF
TRBV11-2	13	NA	NA	TRBJ1-6	TGTGCCAGCAGCTTAGATCCGGTAATGCCCCTCCACTTT	CASSLDPVMPLHF
TRBV5-4	16	once	NA	TRBJ2-7	TGTGCCAGCAGCACGGGTGGCGGAAGAAACTCCTACGAGCAGTACTTC	CASSTGGGRNSYEQYF
TRBV6-5	14	NA	TRBD1	TRBJ1-5	TGTGCCAGCAGGACAGGGGGTTCCCATCAGCCCCAGCATTTT	CASRTGGSHQPQHF
TRBV7-3	14	NA	NA	TRBJ2-3	TGTGCCAGCAGCCTCAGGGGTACGGCAGATACGCAGTATTTT	CASSLRGTADTQYF
TRBV6-5	15	NA	TRBD1	TRBJ1-2	TGTGCCAGCAGTCTTACAGGGGAGGCTAACTATGGCTACACCTTC	CASSLTGEANYGYTF
TRBV18	15	NA	TRBD1	TRBJ1-2	TGTGCCAGCTCACTAGCGGGACAGGCTAACTATGGCTACACCTTC	CASSLAGQANYGYTF
TRBV5-1	15	NA	TRBD2	TRBJ2-7	TGCGCCAGCAGCCCGAGCGGGGGGAGCTCCTACGAGCAGTACTTC	CASSPSGGSSYEQYF
TRBV4-1	18	NA	NA	TRBJ1-4	TGCGCCAGCAGCCAAGATCGGTTCAGGGAGCCAACTAATGAAAAACTGTTTTTT	CASSQDRFREPTNEKLFF
TRBV7-9	15	NA	TRBD1	TRBJ1-1	TGTGCCAGCACCCCCCCACAGGGGGCGAACACTGAAGCTTTCTTT	CASTPPQGANTEAFF
TRBV7-2	16	NA	NA	TRBJ2-2	TGTGCCAGCAGCCCCCCACTGCGGGGGAACACCGGGGAGCTGTTTTTT	CASSPPLRGNTGELFF
TRBV6-5	14	NA	NA	TRBJ1-3	TGTGCCAGCGGGGAGTGGGCATCTGGAAACACCATATATTTT	CASGEWASGNTIYF
TRBV5-6	15	once	NA	TRBJ2-1	TGTGCCAGCAGCAGAACCGGGACCGTGTTGGTAGGGCAGTTCTTC	CASSRTGTVLVGQFF
TRBV18	14	NA	NA	TRBJ1-1	TGTGCCAGCTCACCGAGGCAGGGTTACTCTGAAGCTTTCTTT	CASSPRQGYSEAFF
TRBV19	14	NA	NA	TRBJ1-2	TGTGCCAGTAGTATTGGAGGACCGAACTATGGCTACACCTTC	CASSIGGPNYGYTF
TRBV6-6	14	NA	TRBD1	TRBJ1-5	TGTGCCAGCACTTCGACAGGGGGCTCTCAGCCCCAGCATTTT	CASTSTGGSQPQHF
TRBV4-1	15	NA	TRBD1	TRBJ1-4	TGCGCCAGTCAGGACAGGGAGGTGGCTAATGAAAAACTGTTTTTT	CASQDREVANEKLFF
TRBV6-5	14	NA	NA	TRBJ2-7	TGTGCCAGCGACAGGTCGGCAGGGGACTACGAGCAGTACTTC	CASDRSAGDYEQYF
TRBV6-5	14	NA	TRBD2	TRBJ2-5	TGTGCCAGCAGTTACGGAGCGGGGCAAGAGACCCAGTACTTC	CASSYGAGQETQYF
TRBV6-5	13	NA	NA	TRBJ1-5	TGTGCCAGCATGTACAGCCTCAATCAGCCCCAGCATTTT	CASMYSLNQPQHF
TRBV10-3	16	NA	TRBD1	TRBJ2-1	TGTGCCATCAGTGTCCGCGAGGCAGGGGGCGGGAATGAGCAGTTCTTC	CAISVREAGGGNEQFF
TRBV6-5	14	NA	NA	TRBJ1-2	TGTGCCACAAGAAGCAGGGGCTTTGAGTATGGCTACACCTTC	CATRSRGFEYGYTF
TRBV27	16	NA	NA	TRBJ1-1	TGTGCCAGCAGTCCTACCCGGGGAAGGTCGGACACTGAAGCTTTCTTT	CASSPTRGRSDTEAFF
TRBV5-1	14	NA	TRBD1	TRBJ1-2	TGCGCCAGCAGCCTACCGGACAGGGGTCACGGCTACACCTTC	CASSLPDRGHGYTF
TRBV7-8	14	NA	TRBD1	TRBJ2-3	TGTGCCAGCAGCCCCAGGGGGCCGACAGATACGCAGTATTTT	CASSPRGPTDTQYF
TRBV5-6	12	NA	NA	TRBJ1-1	TGTGCCAGCAGCTTGATGAACACTGAAGCTTTCTTT	CASSLMNTEAFF